This TCR beta chain was documented in a study of blood T cell repertoires in COVID-19. Turning to the study itself: T cells, B-cell-depleted T cells, or PBMCs supplied cDNA or gDNA.

The participants were between roughly 18 and 100 years old and came from some 23 US areas. Donors in Cohort 3 who had recovered were those with two negative PCRs, healthcare professional clearance, or resolution of their symptoms. V shed 6 bases and J shed 0 bases, with 9 bases lying between them. The CDR3 is 15 residues long. Per germline, CDR1 LGHNA and CDR2 YSLEER. Source study methods: Nucleated cell counts were estimated from reference gene primer amplification. Assay: immunoSEQ multiplex PCR; the TCRdb copy retains only in-frame clones and omits some. That table supplies the V and J calls and clone size; D and trimming were determined from the DNA. The data show approximately 170,000 clones, under 90% seen once.

J is TRBJ2-6 and V is TRBV4-3; D remains ambiguous. This clonotype was obtained from a man over 45 who had recovered from COVID-19. The sequenced sample was PBMCs or T cells enriched from blood (not recorded which). CDR3 nucleotides: TGCGCCAGCAGTCAGACACACTCTGGGGCCAACGTCCTGACTTTC. It translates to CASSQTHSGANVLTF.